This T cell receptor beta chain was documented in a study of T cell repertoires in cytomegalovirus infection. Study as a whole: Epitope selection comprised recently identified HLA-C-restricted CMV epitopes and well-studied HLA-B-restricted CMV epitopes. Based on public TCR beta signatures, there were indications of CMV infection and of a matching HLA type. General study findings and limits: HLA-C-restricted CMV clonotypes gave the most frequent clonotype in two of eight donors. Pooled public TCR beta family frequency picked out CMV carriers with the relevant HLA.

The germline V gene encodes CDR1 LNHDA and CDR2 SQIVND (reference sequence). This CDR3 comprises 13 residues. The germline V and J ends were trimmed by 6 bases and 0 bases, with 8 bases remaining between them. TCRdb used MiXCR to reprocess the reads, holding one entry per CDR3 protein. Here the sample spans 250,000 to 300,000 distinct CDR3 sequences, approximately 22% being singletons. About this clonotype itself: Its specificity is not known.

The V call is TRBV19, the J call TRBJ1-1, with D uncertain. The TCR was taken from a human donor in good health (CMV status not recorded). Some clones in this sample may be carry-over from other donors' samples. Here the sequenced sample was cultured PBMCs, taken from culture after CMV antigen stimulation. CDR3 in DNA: TGTGCCAGTAGCCCCTGGGTGAACACTGAAGCTTTCTTT. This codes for CASSPWVNTEAFF. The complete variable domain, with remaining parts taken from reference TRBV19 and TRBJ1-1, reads DGGITQSPKYLFRKEGQNVTLSCEQNLNHDAMYWYRQDPGQGLRLIYYSQIVNDFQKGDIAEGYSVSREKKESFPLTVTSAQKNPTAFYLCASSPWVNTEAFFGQGTRLTVV.